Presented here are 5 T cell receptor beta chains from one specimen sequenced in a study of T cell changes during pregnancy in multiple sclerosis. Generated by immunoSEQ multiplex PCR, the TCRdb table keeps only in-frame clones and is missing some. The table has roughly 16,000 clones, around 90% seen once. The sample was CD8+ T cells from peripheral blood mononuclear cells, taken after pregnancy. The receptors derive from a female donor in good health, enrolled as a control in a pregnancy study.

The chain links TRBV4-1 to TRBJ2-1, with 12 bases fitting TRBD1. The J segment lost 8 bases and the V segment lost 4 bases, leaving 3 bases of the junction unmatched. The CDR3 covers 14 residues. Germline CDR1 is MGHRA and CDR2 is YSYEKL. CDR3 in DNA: TGCGCCAGCAGCCTGGGACAGGGGGCCGATGAGCAGTTCTTC. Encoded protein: CASSLGQGADEQFF.

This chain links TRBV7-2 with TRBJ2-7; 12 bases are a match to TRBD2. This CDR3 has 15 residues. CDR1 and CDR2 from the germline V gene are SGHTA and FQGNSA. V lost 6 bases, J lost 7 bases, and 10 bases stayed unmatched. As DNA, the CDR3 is TGTGCCAGCAGTCCCCGGACTAGCGGGGTAAGGGAGCAGTACTTC. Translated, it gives CASSPRTSGVREQYF. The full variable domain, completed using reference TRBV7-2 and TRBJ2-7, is GAGVSQSPSNKVTEKGKDVELRCDPISGHTALYWYRQSLGQGLEFLIYFQGNSAPDKSGLPSDRFSAERTGGSVSTLTIQRTQQEDSAVYLCASSPRTSGVREQYFGPGTRLTVT.

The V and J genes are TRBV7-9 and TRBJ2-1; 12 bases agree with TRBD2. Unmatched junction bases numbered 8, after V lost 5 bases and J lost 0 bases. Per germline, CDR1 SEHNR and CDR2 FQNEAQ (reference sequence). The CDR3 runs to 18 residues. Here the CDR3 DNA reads TGTGCCAGCAGCAGCAATACGGGACTAGCGGGCTCCTACAATGAGCAGTTCTTC. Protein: CASSSNTGLAGSYNEQFF.

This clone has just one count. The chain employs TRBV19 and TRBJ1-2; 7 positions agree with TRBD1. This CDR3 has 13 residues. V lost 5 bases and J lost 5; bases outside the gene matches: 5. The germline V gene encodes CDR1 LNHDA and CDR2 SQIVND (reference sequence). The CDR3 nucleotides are TGTGCCAGTAGTCAGGGGGGTTTTTATGGCTACACCTTC. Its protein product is CASSQGGFYGYTF. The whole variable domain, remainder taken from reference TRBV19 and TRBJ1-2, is DGGITQSPKYLFRKEGQNVTLSCEQNLNHDAMYWYRQDPGQGLRLIYYSQIVNDFQKGDIAEGYSVSREKKESFPLTVTSAQKNPTAFYLCASSQGGFYGYTFGSGTRLTVV.

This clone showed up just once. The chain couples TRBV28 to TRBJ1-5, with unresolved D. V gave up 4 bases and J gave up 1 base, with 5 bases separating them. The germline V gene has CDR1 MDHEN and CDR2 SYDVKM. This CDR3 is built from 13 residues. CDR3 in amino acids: CASSYYSNQPQHF. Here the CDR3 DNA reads TGTGCCAGCAGTTACTACAGCAATCAGCCCCAGCATTTT.